Shown below are 12 T cell receptor beta chains from a single sample sequenced in a study of blood T cell repertoires in COVID-19. Sequencing was performed with immunoSEQ multiplex PCR; in TCRdb, only in-frame clones are kept and a portion is missing. The sample lists roughly 420,000 clones, roughly 90% occurring once. Sequencing was performed on PBMCs or T cells enriched from blood (not recorded which). These TCRs come from a woman in her twenties or thirties with acute COVID-19.

The chain is built from TRBV5-1 and TRBJ2-7; TRBD1 agrees at 8 bases. Germline V gene lookup returns CDR1 SGHRS and CDR2 YFSETQ. J was trimmed by 4 bases and V by 1 base; bases with no gene match: 4. The CDR3 runs 14 residues. The CDR3 is CASSLRQGAYEQYF. In DNA, the CDR3 is TGCGCCAGCAGCTTGCGCCAGGGGGCGTACGAGCAGTACTTC.

This chain joins TRBV9 and TRBJ2-3; the match to TRBD2 covers 10 bases. CDR1 is SGDLS and CDR2 is YYNGEE in the germline V gene. This CDR3 region has 16 residues. V dropped 0 bases and J dropped 3; count of bases not matched to a gene: 4. The chain's CDR3 is CASSVGDSGGTDTQYF. The CDR3 coding sequence is TGTGCCAGCAGCGTAGGCGATAGCGGGGGGACAGATACGCAGTATTTT.

V and J are TRBV6-2 or TRBV6-3 and TRBJ2-7; 10 nucleotides agree with TRBD2. Germline-derived CDR1 and CDR2 are MNHEY and SVGEGT. The CDR3 contains 15 residues. The J segment lost 3 bases and the V segment lost 0 bases, leaving 2 bases of the junction unmatched. The CDR3: CASSYSSSGGYEQYF. The CDR3 DNA reads as TGTGCCAGCAGTTACTCCTCTAGCGGGGGCTACGAGCAGTACTTC.

The rearrangement joins TRBV15 to TRBJ2-2; D gene ambiguous. V gave up 5 bases and J gave up 2 bases, with 6 bases separating them. The germline gives CDR1 LNHNV, CDR2 YYDKDF (reference sequence). This CDR3 is built from 13 residues. CDR3 sequence reads: CATSPVNTGELFF. DNA for the CDR3: TGTGCCACCAGCCCAGTAAACACCGGGGAGCTGTTTTTT.

This chain links TRBV10-3 with TRBJ2-2; 13 bases fit TRBD2. Germline values: CDR1 ENHRY, CDR2 SYGVKD. J gave up 4 bases and V 6 bases, and 5 bases lay outside the gene matches. This CDR3 spans 16 amino acids. The CDR3 nucleotides are TGTGCCATCAGCCAACTAGCGGGGGGGCCCACCGGGGAGCTGTTTTTT. This sequence encodes CAISQLAGGPTGELFF.

The chain has TRBV6-1 and TRBJ1-2; 7 bases agree with TRBD1. Germline V gene lookup returns CDR1 MNHNS and CDR2 SASEGT. J lost 8 bases, V lost 2 bases, and 5 bases had no gene match. This CDR3 contains 13 residues. CDR3 sequence (DNA): TGTGCCAGCAGTGAAACGAGGGGGCGAGGCTACACCTTC. Its protein is CASSETRGRGYTF.

The chain is built from TRBV10-1 and TRBJ1-1; D call uncertain. V lost 0 bases and J 0 bases, leaving 5 bases between the germline ends. CDR3 size: 14 residues. From germline, CDR1 is WNHNN and CDR2 SYGVQD (reference sequence). In DNA, the CDR3 is TGCGCCAGCAGTGAGTCGGGCGTGAACACTGAAGCTTTCTTT. Amino acid sequence: CASSESGVNTEAFF.

The V and J genes are TRBV27 and TRBJ2-7; 9 bases are shared with TRBD1. The germline CDR1 and CDR2 sequences are MNHEY and SMNVEV (reference sequence). Trimming cost V 4 bases and J 7 bases; bases outside gene matches: 11. The CDR3 consists of 15 residues. The DNA for the CDR3 is TGTGCCAGCAGTTCTCCCGGGACAGGGAAAAGAGAGCAGTACTTC. Residues: CASSSPGTGKREQYF.

This clone came up a few times. The gene calls are TRBV30 and TRBJ2-2; weak D call: TRBD2 (5 bases). Germline assignment: CDR1 GTSNPN and CDR2 SVGIG (reference sequence). V lost 0 bases to trimming and J lost 4 bases, with 12 bases between them. The CDR3 runs 15 residues. CDR3 DNA: TGTGCCTGGAGTGTACAGAGGGCGGGCACCGGGGAGCTGTTTTTT. Translation gives CAWSVQRAGTGELFF.

This chain links TRBV6-5 with TRBJ1-1; a weak D match, TRBD1 (6 bases). The germline V gene encodes CDR1 MNHEY and CDR2 SVGAGI. Trimming removed 4 bases at V and 6 bases at J, with 6 bases between. This CDR3 contains 11 residues. The CDR3 DNA sequence: TGTGCCAGCAGTTCAGGGGCTGAAGCTTTCTTT. Protein product: CASSSGAEAFF.

The chain uses TRBV6-1 and TRBJ2-3, with 9 bases matching TRBD1. This CDR3 has 15 amino acids. The junction had 4 bases not matched to a gene; V was cut back by 3 bases and J by 3 bases. Germline V CDR1 and CDR2: MNHNS, SASEGT. This chain's CDR3 is CASSDIGTGTDTQYF. In DNA, the CDR3 is TGTGCCAGCAGTGATATCGGGACAGGGACAGATACGCAGTATTTT.

Comments on this clone: Other DNA variants within this sample encode the same CDR3. The chain has TRBV5-1 and TRBJ1-2; D may be TRBD1 (6 bases). Trimming removed 0 bases at V and 2 bases at J, with 8 bases between. Germline loops: CDR1 SGHRS, CDR2 YFSETQ. The CDR3 is 14 amino acids. CDR3 sequence: CASSLEQGNYGYTF. In DNA form, the CDR3 reads TGCGCCAGCAGCTTGGAACAGGGAAACTATGGCTACACCTTC. The whole variable domain, filled in from reference TRBV5-1 and TRBJ1-2, reads KAGVTQTPRYLIKTRGQQVTLSCSPISGHRSVSWYQQTPGQGLQFLFEYFSETQRNKGNFPGRFSGRQFSNSRSEMNVSTLELGDSALYLCASSLEQGNYGYTFGSGTRLTVV.